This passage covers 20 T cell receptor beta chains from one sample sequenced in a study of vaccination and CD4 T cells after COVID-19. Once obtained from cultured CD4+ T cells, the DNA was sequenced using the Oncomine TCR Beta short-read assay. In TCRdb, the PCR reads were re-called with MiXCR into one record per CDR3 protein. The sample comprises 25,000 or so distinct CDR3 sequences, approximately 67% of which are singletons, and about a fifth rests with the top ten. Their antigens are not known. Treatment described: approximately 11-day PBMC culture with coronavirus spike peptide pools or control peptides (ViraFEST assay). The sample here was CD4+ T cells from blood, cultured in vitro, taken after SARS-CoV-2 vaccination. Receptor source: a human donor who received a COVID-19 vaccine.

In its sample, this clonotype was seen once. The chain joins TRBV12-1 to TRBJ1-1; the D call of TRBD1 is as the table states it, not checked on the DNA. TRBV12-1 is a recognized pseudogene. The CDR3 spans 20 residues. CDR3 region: CASSFAGKTKGTQMNTEAFF. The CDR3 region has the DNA TGTGCCAGCAGCTTTGCCGGGAAGACCAAGGGGACCCAAATGAACACTGAAGCTTTCTTT.

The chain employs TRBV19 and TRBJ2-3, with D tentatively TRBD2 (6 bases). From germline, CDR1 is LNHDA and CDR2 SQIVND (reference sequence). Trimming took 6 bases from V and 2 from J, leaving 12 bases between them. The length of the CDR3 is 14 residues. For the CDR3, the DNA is TGTGCCAGTAGACTAGCACGGACCACAGATACGCAGTATTTT. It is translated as CASRLARTTDTQYF.

DNA for the CDR3: TGTGCCAGCAGCGTCCGGATGAACACTGAAGCTTTCTTT. It specifies CASSVRMNTEAFF. The V gene is TRBV7-8, the J gene TRBJ1-1; no definite D call. CDR3 size: 13 residues. Trimming cost V 5 bases and J 0 bases, with 7 bases left between them. Germline CDR1 SGHVS, CDR2 FQNEAQ.

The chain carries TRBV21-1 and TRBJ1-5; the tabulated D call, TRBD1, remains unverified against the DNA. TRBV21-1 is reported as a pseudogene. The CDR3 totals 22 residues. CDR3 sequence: CASSPKGEGQGRIFGSNQPQHF. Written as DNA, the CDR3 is TGTGCCAGCAGCCCCAAAGGGGAGGGACAGGGAAGGATTTTTGGGAGCAATCAGCCCCAGCATTTT.

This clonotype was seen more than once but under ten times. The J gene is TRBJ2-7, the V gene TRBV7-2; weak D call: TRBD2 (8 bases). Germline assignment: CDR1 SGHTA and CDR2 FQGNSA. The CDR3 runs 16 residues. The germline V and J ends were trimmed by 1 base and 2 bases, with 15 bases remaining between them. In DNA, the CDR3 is TGTGCCAGCAGCTTAGTAGCGGGACAGAAGGCCTACGAGCAGTACTTC. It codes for CASSLVAGQKAYEQYF.

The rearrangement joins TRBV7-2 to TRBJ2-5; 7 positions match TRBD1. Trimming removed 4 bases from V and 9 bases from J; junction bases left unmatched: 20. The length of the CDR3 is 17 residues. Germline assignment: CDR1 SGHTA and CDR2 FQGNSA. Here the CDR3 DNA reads TGTGCCAGCAGCTCCGGGACAGCCGAAACCGTCATCTGGGCCCAGTACTTC. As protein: CASSSGTAETVIWAQYF.

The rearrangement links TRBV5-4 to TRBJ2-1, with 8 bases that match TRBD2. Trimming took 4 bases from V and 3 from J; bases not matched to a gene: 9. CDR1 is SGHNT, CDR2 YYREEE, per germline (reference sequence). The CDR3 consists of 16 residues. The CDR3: CASSGDPGLDYNEQFF. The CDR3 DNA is TGTGCCAGCAGCGGGGACCCGGGACTAGACTACAATGAGCAGTTCTTC.

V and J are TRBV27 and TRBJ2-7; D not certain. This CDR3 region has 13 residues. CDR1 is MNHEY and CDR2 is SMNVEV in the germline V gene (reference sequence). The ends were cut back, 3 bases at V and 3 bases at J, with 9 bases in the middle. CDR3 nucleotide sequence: TGTGCCAGCAGTTTGGTGGGCGGCTACGAGCAGTACTTC. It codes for CASSLVGGYEQYF.

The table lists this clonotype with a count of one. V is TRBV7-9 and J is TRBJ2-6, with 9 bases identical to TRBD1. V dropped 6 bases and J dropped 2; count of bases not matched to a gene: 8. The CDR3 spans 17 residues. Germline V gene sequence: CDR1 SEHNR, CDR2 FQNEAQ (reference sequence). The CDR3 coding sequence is TGTGCCAGCAGGGGAGACAGGGGGGAAGCTGGGGCCAACGTCCTGACTTTC. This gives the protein CASRGDRGEAGANVLTF. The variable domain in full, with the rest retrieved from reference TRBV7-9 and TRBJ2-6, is DTGVSQNPRHKITKRGQNVTFRCDPISEHNRLYWYRQTLGQGPEFLTYFQNEAQLEKSRLLSDRFSAERPKGSFSTLEIQRTEQGDSAMYLCASRGDRGEAGANVLTFGAGSRLTVL.

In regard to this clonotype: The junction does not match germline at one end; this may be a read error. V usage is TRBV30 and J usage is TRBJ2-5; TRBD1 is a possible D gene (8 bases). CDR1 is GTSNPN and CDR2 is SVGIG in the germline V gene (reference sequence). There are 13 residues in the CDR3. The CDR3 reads CVWSGQGGETQYF. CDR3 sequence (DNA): TGTGTCTGGAGTGGACAGGGAGGGGAGACCCAGTACTTC.

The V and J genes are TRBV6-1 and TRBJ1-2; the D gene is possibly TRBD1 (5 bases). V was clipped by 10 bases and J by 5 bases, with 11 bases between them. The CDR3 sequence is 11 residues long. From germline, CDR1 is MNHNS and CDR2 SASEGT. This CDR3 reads CAIGGGYGYTF. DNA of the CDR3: TGTGCCATCGGGGGGGGTTATGGCTACACCTTC.

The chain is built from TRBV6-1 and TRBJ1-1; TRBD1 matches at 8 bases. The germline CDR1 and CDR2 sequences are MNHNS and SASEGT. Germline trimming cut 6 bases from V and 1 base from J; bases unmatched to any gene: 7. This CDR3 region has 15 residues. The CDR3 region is CASRTGEYENTEAFF. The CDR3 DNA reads TGTGCCAGCAGGACAGGGGAATATGAGAACACTGAAGCTTTCTTT.

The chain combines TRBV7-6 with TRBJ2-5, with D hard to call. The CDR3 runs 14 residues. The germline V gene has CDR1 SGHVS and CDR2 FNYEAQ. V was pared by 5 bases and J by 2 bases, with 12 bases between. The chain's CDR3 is CASSPVLGQETQYF. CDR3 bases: TGTGCCAGCAGCCCGGTGCTGGGGCAAGAGACCCAGTACTTC.

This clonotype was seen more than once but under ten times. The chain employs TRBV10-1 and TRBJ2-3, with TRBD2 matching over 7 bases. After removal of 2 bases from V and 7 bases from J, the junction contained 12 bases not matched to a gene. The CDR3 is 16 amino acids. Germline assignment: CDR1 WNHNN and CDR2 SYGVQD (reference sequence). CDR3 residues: CASSEIRLLADNTQYF. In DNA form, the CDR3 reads TGCGCCAGCAGTGAGATTAGGCTCCTAGCGGACAATACGCAGTATTTT.

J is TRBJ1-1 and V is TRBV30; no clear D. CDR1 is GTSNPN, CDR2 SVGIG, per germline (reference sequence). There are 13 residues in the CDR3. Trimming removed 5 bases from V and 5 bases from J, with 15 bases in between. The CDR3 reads CAWRTTGGTEAFF. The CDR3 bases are TGTGCCTGGCGGACGACCGGCGGGACTGAAGCTTTCTTT.

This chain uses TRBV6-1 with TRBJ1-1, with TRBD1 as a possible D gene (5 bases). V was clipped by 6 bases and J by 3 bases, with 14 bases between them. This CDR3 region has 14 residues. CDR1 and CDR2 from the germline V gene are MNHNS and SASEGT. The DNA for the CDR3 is TGTGCCAGCAGCCCCGTCGGGGGAGACACTGAAGCTTTCTTT. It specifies CASSPVGGDTEAFF.

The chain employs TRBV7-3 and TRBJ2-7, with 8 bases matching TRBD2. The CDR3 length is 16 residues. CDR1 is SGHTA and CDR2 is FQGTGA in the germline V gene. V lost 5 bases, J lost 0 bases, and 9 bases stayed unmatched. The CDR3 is CASSPPGGLLSYEQYF. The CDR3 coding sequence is TGTGCCAGCAGCCCACCGGGGGGGCTGCTCTCCTACGAGCAGTACTTC.

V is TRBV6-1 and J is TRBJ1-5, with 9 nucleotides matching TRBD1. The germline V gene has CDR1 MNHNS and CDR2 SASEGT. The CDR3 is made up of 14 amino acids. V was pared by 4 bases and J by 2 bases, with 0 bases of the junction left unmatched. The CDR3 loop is CASSGTGGNQPQHF. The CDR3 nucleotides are TGTGCCAGCAGTGGGACAGGGGGCAATCAGCCCCAGCATTTT.

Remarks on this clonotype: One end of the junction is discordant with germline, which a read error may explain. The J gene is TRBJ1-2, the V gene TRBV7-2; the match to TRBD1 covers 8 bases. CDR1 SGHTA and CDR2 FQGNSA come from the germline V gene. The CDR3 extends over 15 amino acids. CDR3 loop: CAGSLRQGTTYGYTF. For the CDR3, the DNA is TGTGCCGGCAGCTTAAGACAGGGGACCACCTATGGCTACACCTTC.

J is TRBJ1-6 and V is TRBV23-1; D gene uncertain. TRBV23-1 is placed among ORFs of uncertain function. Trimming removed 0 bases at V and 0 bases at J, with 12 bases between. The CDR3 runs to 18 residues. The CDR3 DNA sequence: TGCGCCAGCAGTCAATCCGGCGGCCGTAGCTCCTATAATTCACCCCTCCACTTT. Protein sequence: CASSQSGGRSSYNSPLHF.